This T cell receptor (beta chain) was sequenced during a study of CD8 T cells in Susac syndrome. Germline V gene data show CDR1 as SGDLS and CDR2 as YYNGEE. The V gene end was trimmed by 4 bases and the J gene end by 7 bases; junction bases not matched to a gene: 5. The CDR3 covers 14 residues. TEMRA cells were enriched by FACS, and CD4+ and CD8+ T cells were negatively isolated. A quantity of roughly 0.5 to 1 ug RNA underwent reverse transcription using random hexamers. The TCR beta CDR3 was amplified by immunoSEQ multiplex PCR across 54 Vbeta, 13 Jbeta. TCRdb passed the immunoSEQ multiplex PCR reads through MiXCR, listing each CDR3 protein once. Found here are approximately 46,000 distinct CDR3 sequences, 90% to 95% of them singletons; the top ten hold roughly 0.4%.

Sequencing was carried out using CD8+ T cells from PBMCs. The source of this sequence is a human donor in good health. The rearrangement joins TRBV9 to TRBJ2-2, with TRBD2 matching over 9 bases. The CDR3 reads CASSPRTSVGELFF. CDR3 nucleotides: TGTGCCAGCAGCCCAAGGACTAGCGTCGGGGAGCTGTTTTTT. The full variable domain, its missing parts supplied by reference TRBV9 and TRBJ2-2, is DSGVTQTPKHLITATGQRVTLRCSPRSGDLSVYWYQQSLDQGLQFLIQYYNGEERAKGNILERFSAQQFPDLHSELNLSSLELGDSALYFCASSPRTSVGELFFGEGSRLTVL.